This T cell receptor (beta chain) was observed in a study of regulatory T cells in long-lasting Graves disease. As to time point: newly diagnosed GD, antithyroid drugs for less than 3 months. Researchers made the TCR library from RNA that was extracted from PBMCs. HTBI primers from iRepertoire and Arm-PCR of CDR3 regions yielded the TCR beta libraries. TCRdb re-called the multiplex PCR reads through MiXCR, storing one row per CDR3 protein. The sample shows about 450,000 distinct CDR3 sequences, over 15% of them seen only once. Germline V gene sequence: CDR1 DFQATT, CDR2 SNEGSKA (reference sequence). The CDR3 runs 15 residues. The J segment lost 4 bases and the V segment lost 5 bases, leaving 11 bases of the junction unmatched. This sample also belongs to another study, concerning T cells in Graves' hyperthyroidism and ophthalmopathy.

Sequenced here: peripheral blood mononuclear cells (PBMCs), sampled at new diagnosis, from a patient treated with antithyroid drugs. This chain links TRBV20-1 with TRBJ1-2; TRBD1 aligns across 9 bases. The source is a woman under 40 with Graves disease. The CDR3 DNA sequence: TGCAGTGCTGAACTGACCGGGACAGGGATCTATGGCTACACCTTC. It is translated as CSAELTGTGIYGYTF.